This T cell receptor (beta chain) is from a study of OX40 agonist ivuxolimab in advanced cancers. Study information: Administration of intravenous ivuxolimab to patients occurred every 2 weeks at 0.01 to 10 mg/kg. The study reported partial responses in three patients: one hepatocellular carcinoma, two cutaneous melanoma. Study conclusions and caveats: Normalized T-cell clonal expansion was also low in a subset of nonresponders. Both CD4+ and CD8+ T cell populations in blood had undergone clonal expansion by week 6 at 0.1 to 3.0 mg/kg.

A note on this clone: Its antigen is currently unknown.

Between the trimmed V and J ends, which lost 5 bases and 13 bases, there was a span of 12 bases. The germline CDR1 and CDR2 sequences are SGHTA and FQGNSA. The length of the CDR3 is 11 residues. Using immunoSEQ multiplex PCR, the repertoire was profiled, and TCRdb retains in-frame clones only, with some absent. The sample has 35,000 to 45,000 clones, about three quarters seen once. The chain joins TRBV7-2 to TRBJ2-1; possible D gene TRBD2, 5 bases. The material sequenced was CD4+ or CD8+ T cells sorted from blood, taken in a trial of the OX40 agonist ivuxolimab. The sequence was obtained from an adult with an advanced solid tumor such as melanoma, head and neck, liver or kidney cancer. CDR3 DNA: TGTGCCAGCAGCCCGGGGTTTACCCAGTTCTTC. This translates into CASSPGFTQFF.